This TCR beta chain was found in a study of cytomegalovirus exposure and HLA in healthy donors. Losses at the gene ends were 2 bases for V and 2 bases for J; bases not matched to a gene: 5. Germline CDR1 reads MNHEY; CDR2 reads SMNVEV (reference sequence). CDR3 size: 15 residues. Notes on this clone: As yet, its antigen is unknown.

Study findings and constraints: TCR beta sequences numbering roughly 16,000 were associated with HLA alleles at 0.05 false discovery rate in a later analysis. Later analysis identified several of the most significant clusters that appeared linked to common viral pathogens.

It was with 60 Vbeta and 13 Jbeta primers that the PCR ran. Clones were sequenced by immunoSEQ multiplex PCR, and TCRdb holds only the in-frame ones, with some missing. The sample has about 150,000 clones, about three quarters seen once. This chain uses TRBV27 with TRBJ2-5; TRBD2 aligns across 7 bases. The clonotype originates from a man between 18 and 29 years old in good health and CMV-seronegative. Material: PBMCs. Here the CDR3 DNA reads TGTGCCAGCAGTTTAAGCGGGATCCCTCAAGAGACCCAGTACTTC. Encoded protein: CASSLSGIPQETQYF.